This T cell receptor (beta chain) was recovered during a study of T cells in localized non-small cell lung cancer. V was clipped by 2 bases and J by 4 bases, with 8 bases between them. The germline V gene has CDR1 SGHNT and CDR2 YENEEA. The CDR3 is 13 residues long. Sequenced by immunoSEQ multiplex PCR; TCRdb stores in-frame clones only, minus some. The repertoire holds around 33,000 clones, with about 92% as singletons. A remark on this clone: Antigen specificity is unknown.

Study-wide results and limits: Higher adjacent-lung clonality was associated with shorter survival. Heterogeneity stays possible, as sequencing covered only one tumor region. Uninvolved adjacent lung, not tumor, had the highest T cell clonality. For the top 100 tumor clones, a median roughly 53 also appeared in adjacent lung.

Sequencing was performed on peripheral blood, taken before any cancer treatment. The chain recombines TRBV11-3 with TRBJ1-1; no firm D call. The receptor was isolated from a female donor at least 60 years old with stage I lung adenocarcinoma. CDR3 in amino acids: CASSLHLSTEAFF. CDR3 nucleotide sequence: TGTGCCAGCAGCTTACACCTGAGCACTGAAGCTTTCTTT.